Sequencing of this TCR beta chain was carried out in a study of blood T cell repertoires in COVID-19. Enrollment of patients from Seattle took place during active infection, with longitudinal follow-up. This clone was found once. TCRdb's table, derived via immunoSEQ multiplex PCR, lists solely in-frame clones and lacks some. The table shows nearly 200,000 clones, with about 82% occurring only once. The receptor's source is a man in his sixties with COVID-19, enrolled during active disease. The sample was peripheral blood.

The CDR3 here is CATSAGTVSYEQYF. The CDR3 coding sequence is TGTGCCACCAGTGCCGGGACAGTTTCCTACGAGCAGTACTTC. The chain joins TRBV24-1 to TRBJ2-7, with 7 bases matching TRBD1. The germline V gene encodes CDR1 KGHDR and CDR2 SFDVKD. The CDR3 spans 14 residues. Trimming removed 5 bases from V and 1 base from J; junction bases left unmatched: 4.